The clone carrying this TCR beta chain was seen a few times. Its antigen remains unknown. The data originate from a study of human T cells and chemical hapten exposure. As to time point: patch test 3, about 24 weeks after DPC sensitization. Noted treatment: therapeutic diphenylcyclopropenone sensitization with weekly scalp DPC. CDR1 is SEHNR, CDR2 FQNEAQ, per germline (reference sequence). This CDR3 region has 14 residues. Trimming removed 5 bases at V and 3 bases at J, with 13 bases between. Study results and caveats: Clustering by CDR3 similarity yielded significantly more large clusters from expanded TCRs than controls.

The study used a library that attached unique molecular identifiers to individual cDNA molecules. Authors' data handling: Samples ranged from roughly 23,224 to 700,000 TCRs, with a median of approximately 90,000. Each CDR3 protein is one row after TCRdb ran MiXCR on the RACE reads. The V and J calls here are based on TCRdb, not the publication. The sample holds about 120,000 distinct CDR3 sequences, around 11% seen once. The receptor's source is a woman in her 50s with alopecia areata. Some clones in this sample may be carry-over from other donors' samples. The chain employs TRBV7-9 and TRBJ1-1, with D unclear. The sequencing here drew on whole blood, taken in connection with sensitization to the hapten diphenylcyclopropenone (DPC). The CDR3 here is CASSRISRDTEAFF. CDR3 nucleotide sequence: TGTGCCAGCAGCCGAATATCAAGGGACACTGAAGCTTTCTTT.